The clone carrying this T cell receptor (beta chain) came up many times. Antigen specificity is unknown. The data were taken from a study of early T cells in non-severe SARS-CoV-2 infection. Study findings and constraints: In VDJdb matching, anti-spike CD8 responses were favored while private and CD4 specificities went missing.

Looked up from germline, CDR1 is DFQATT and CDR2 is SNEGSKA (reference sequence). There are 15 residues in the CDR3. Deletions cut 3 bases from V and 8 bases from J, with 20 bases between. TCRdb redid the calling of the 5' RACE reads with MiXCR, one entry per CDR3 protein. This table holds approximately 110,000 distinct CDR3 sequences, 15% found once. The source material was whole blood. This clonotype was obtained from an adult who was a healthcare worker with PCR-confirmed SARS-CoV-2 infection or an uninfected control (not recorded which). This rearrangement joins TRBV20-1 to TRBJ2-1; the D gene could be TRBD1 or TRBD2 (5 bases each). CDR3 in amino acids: CSASIGSGHYHEQFF. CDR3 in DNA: TGCAGTGCTAGTATCGGATCGGGGCATTACCATGAGCAGTTCTTC.